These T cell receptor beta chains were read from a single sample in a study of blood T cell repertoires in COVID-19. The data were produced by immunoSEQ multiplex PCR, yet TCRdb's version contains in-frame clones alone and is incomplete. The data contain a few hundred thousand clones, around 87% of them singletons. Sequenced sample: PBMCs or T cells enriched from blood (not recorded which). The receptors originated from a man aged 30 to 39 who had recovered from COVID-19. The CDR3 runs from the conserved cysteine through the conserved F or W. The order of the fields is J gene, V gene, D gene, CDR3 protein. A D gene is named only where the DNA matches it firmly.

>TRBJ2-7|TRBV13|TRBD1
CASSLRTGEQYF
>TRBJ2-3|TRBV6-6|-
CASSSHRDTQYF
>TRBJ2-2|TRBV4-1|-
CASSQAPGPGELFF
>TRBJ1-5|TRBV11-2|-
CASSFGARQPQHF
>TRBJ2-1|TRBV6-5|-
CASLSWGETYNEQFF
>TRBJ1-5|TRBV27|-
CASSRLYGQPQHF
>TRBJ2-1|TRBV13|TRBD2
CASSLVLSGAGGAYNEQFF
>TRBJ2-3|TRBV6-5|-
CASQRTRSTDTQYF
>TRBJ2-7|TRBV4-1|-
CASSLKTGYEQYF
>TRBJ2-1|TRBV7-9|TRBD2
CASSLTSGSSEQFF
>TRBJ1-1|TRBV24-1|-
CATSDPGNTEAFF
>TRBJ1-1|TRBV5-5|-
CASSFTDRSNTEAFF
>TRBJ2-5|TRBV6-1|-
CASSESVWETQYF
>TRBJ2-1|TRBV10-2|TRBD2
CASRIETSGYNEQFF
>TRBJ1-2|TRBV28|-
CASSFIGGNYGYTF
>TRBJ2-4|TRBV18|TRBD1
CASSPRITGEAKNIQYF
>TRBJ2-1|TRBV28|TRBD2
CASSFHPGTSGRVLSRGEQFF
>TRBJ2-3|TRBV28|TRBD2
CASSWGVWGGSPGDTQYF
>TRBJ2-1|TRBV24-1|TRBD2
CATSDLPSGSSYNEQFF
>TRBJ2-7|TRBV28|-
CAIESGYEQYF
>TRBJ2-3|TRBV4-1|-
CASSPREVTGYTDTQYF